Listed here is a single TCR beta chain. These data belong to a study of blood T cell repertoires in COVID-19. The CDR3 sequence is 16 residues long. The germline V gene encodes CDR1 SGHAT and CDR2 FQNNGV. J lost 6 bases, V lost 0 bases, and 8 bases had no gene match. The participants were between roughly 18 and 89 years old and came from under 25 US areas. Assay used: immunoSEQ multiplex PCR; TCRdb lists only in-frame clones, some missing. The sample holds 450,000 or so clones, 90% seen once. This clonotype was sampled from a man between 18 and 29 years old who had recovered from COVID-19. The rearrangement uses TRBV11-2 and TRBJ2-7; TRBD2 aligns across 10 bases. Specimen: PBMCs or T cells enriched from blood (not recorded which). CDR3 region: CASSLEQAGGRREQYF. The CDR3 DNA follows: TGTGCCAGCAGCTTAGAACAAGCGGGAGGGCGTCGCGAGCAGTACTTC. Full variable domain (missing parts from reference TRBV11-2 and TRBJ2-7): EAGVAQSPRYKIIEKRQSVAFWCNPISGHATLYWYQQILGQGPKLLIQFQNNGVVDDSQLPKDRFSAERLKGVDSTLKIQPAKLEDSAVYLCASSLEQAGGRREQYFGPGTRLTVT.